This note documents a single T cell receptor (beta chain) sequence. These data originate in a study of blood T cell repertoires in COVID-19. The overall study: Whether acute or convalescent, the COVID-19 samples came from the United States, Italy and Spain.

The V and J ends lost 5 bases and 5 bases respectively, with 16 bases between them. Germline CDR1 SGHVS, CDR2 FQNEAQ. There are 14 residues in the CDR3. Original analysis: Quantification of nucleated cells was approximated via reference gene primer amplification. Clones were read by immunoSEQ multiplex PCR, and TCRdb kept only the in-frame ones, dropping some. V and J calls and clone size come straight from that table; D and trimming were deduced from the DNA. This sample has about 180,000 clones, with 80% found just once. Input material: PBMCs or T cells enriched from blood (not recorded which). The receptor's source is a man aged 55 to 69 who had been exposed to COVID-19. The V call is TRBV7-8, the J call TRBJ2-7; the D gene is possibly TRBD1 (5 bases). Here the CDR3 DNA reads TGTGCCAGCAGCGCCGACAAGGGGTCAAACGAGCAGTACTTC. Its protein product is CASSADKGSNEQYF.